The 19 T cell receptor beta chains reported below all come from one sample, sequenced in a study of control samples from healthy donors and cancer patients. Method: immunoSEQ multiplex PCR; TCRdb's copy keeps in-frame clones and lacks some. In the table there are 110,000 to 150,000 clones, 75% to 90% of which are singletons. Sequencing was carried out using blood. The origin of the receptors is a man aged 25-45 years in good health.

The V gene is TRBV4-3, the J gene TRBJ2-7; D not certain. Germline loops: CDR1 LGHNA, CDR2 YSLEER. CDR3 length: 14 residues. V dropped 1 base and J dropped 4 bases, with 11 bases sitting between them. CDR3 loop: CASSQVYSQYEQYF. The CDR3 region has the DNA TGCGCCAGCAGCCAAGTGTACTCGCAATACGAGCAGTACTTC.

The V and J genes are TRBV4-1 and TRBJ1-5, with TRBD1 matching over 12 bases. V lost 0 bases, J lost 4 bases, and 7 bases stayed unmatched. The CDR3 is 18 residues long. Germline CDR1 reads MGHRA; CDR2 reads YSYEKL. CDR3 residues: CASSQDPGTGGRNQPQHF. The CDR3 DNA reads TGCGCCAGCAGCCAAGACCCCGGGACAGGGGGCCGGAATCAGCCCCAGCATTTT.

The chain links TRBV9 to TRBJ2-6; D is uncertain. CDR3 length equals 15 residues. Germline V lookup: CDR1 SGDLS, CDR2 YYNGEE. V lost 4 bases, J lost 0 bases, and 8 bases lay in between. The CDR3 spells CASSTRNSGANVLTF. The CDR3 DNA reads as TGTGCCAGCAGCACCAGGAACTCTGGGGCCAACGTCCTGACTTTC. Filled out from reference TRBV9 and TRBJ2-6, the complete variable domain reads DSGVTQTPKHLITATGQRVTLRCSPRSGDLSVYWYQQSLDQGLQFLIQYYNGEERAKGNILERFSAQQFPDLHSELNLSSLELGDSALYFCASSTRNSGANVLTFGAGSRLTVL.

The chain combines TRBV9 with TRBJ1-4; possibly TRBD1 for D (5 bases). V lost 4 bases and J 0 bases, leaving 13 bases between the germline ends. The V gene's germline CDR1 is SGDLS and CDR2 YYNGEE. The CDR3 runs to 16 residues. The CDR3 here is CASSPGRTTTNEKLFF. CDR3 DNA: TGTGCCAGCAGCCCGGGACGGACAACAACTAATGAAAAACTGTTTTTT.

V is TRBV5-1 and J is TRBJ1-5; possible D gene TRBD1, 6 bases. The V and J ends lost 4 bases and 5 bases respectively, with 16 bases between them. Per the germline V gene, CDR1 is SGHRS and CDR2 is YFSETQ. The CDR3 is 15 amino acids. CDR3 loop: CASSSWGGADQPQHF. The CDR3 DNA reads as TGCGCCAGCAGCAGCTGGGGGGGGGCTGATCAGCCCCAGCATTTT.

V usage is TRBV7-9 and J usage is TRBJ2-1, with TRBD2 identical over 10 bases. Germline V gene sequence: CDR1 SEHNR, CDR2 FQNEAQ (reference sequence). Unmatched junction bases numbered 3, after V lost 4 bases and J lost 9 bases. CDR3 size: 13 residues. The CDR3 bases are TGTGCCAGCAGCTCTAGCGGGAGTCTTGAGCAGTTCTTC. As protein: CASSSSGSLEQFF.

The CDR3 loop is CASSSLGGQPQHF. Written as DNA, the CDR3 is TGTGCCAGCAGCTCGCTGGGTGGTCAGCCCCAGCATTTT. The rearrangement uses TRBV7-2 and TRBJ1-5, with D unresolved. The CDR3 has 13 amino acids. V was cut by 4 bases and J by 6 bases, with 10 bases left in between. CDR1 and CDR2 from the germline V gene are SGHTA and FQGNSA.

CDR3 nucleotide sequence: TGTGCCAGCAGCGTGACAGGCAAACCGCTGTCCGCTAATGAAAAACTGTTTTTT. It yields the protein CASSVTGKPLSANEKLFF. The rearrangement joins TRBV5-6 to TRBJ1-4; a weak D match, TRBD1 (6 bases). In germline, CDR1 is SGHDT, CDR2 YYEEEE. This CDR3 is built from 18 residues. The V end was cut by 4 bases, the J end by 3 bases, with 22 bases between.

This clone is a singleton in its sample. This chain joins TRBV4-3 and TRBJ1-1, with a tentative D call TRBD1 (6 bases). CDR1 and CDR2 (germline): LGHNA, YSLEER. Between the trimmed V and J ends, which lost 0 bases and 2 bases, there was a span of 10 bases. The CDR3 sequence is 15 residues long. CDR3 loop: CASSQEGGGNTEAFF. In DNA form, the CDR3 reads TGCGCCAGCAGCCAAGAGGGAGGGGGTAACACTGAAGCTTTCTTT.

V gene TRBV7-9 combines with J gene TRBJ2-2; weak D call: TRBD2 (5 bases). This CDR3 comprises 14 residues. The germline V gene encodes CDR1 SEHNR and CDR2 FQNEAQ (reference sequence). The V and J ends lost 9 bases and 5 bases respectively, with 16 bases between them. CDR3 nucleotides: TGTGCCAGTACCCATAGCGCTCCTACCGGGGAGCTGTTTTTT. This codes for CASTHSAPTGELFF.

The chain has TRBV7-6 and TRBJ1-3, with TRBD1 matching over 7 bases. CDR1 and CDR2 (germline): SGHVS, FNYEAQ. The length of the CDR3 is 15 residues. V was pared by 5 bases and J by 3 bases, with 7 bases of the junction left unmatched. The CDR3 DNA follows: TGTGCCAGCAGCCCATCGACAGGGTTTGGAAACACCATATATTTT. The encoded protein is CASSPSTGFGNTIYF.

The chain combines TRBV18 with TRBJ2-7; D gene ambiguous. There are 14 residues in the CDR3. Trimming removed 3 bases from V and 3 bases from J, with 12 bases in between. Looked up from germline, CDR1 is KGHSH and CDR2 is LQKENI. The CDR3 sequence: CASSPGSFSYEQYF. The CDR3 coding sequence is TGTGCCAGCTCACCGGGAAGTTTTAGCTACGAGCAGTACTTC.

This chain uses TRBV24-1 with TRBJ2-5, with 10 bases fitting TRBD2. The CDR3 is 14 amino acids. The germline V gene encodes CDR1 KGHDR and CDR2 SFDVKD. Germline trimming cut 9 bases from V and 4 bases from J; bases unmatched to any gene: 7. The DNA of the CDR3 is TGTGCCACCGGGCGGGCTAGCGGGAGAGAGACCCAGTACTTC. This codes for CATGRASGRETQYF.

CDR3 residues: CASSLNPAGSSQETQYF. The CDR3 coding sequence is TGTGCCAGCAGCTTAAACCCAGCGGGCTCCTCTCAAGAGACCCAGTACTTC. The chain uses TRBV7-3 and TRBJ2-5, with D maybe TRBD2 (6 bases). Germline CDR1 is SGHTA and CDR2 is FQGTGA. V dropped 1 base and J dropped 2 bases, with 17 bases sitting between them. The CDR3 is made up of 17 amino acids.

This clone has just one count. The chain has TRBV27 and TRBJ2-2, with TRBD2 matching 13 bases. The CDR3 is 16 amino acids. CDR1 MNHEY and CDR2 SMNVEV come from the germline V gene (reference sequence). V shed 5 bases and J 5 bases; nucleotides not matched to a gene: 5. CDR3 loop: CASSPGLAGRTGELFF. The CDR3, as DNA: TGTGCCAGCAGTCCGGGACTAGCGGGACGAACCGGGGAGCTGTTTTTT.

V is TRBV9 and J is TRBJ2-6, with D maybe TRBD1 (6 bases). The V and J ends lost 3 bases and 0 bases respectively, with 10 bases between them. CDR1 is SGDLS, CDR2 YYNGEE, per germline. This CDR3 comprises 16 residues. The CDR3 DNA reads TGTGCCAGCAGCGAGCAGGGGCTCTCTGGGGCCAACGTCCTGACTTTC. Translated, it gives CASSEQGLSGANVLTF.

The rearrangement joins TRBV9 to TRBJ2-2; 10 bases are shared with TRBD1. This CDR3 region has 15 residues. Trimming cost V 6 bases and J 3 bases; bases outside gene matches: 5. Per germline, CDR1 SGDLS and CDR2 YYNGEE. CDR3 amino acids: CASKRTGGDTGELFF. The CDR3, as DNA: TGTGCCAGCAAACGGACAGGGGGGGACACCGGGGAGCTGTTTTTT.

The chain uses TRBV6-2 or TRBV6-3 and TRBJ2-7; 7 nucleotides agree with TRBD2. Germline V gene data show CDR1 as MNHEY and CDR2 as SVGEGT. This CDR3 is 14 amino acids long. V shed 2 bases, J shed 3 bases, and the junction held 4 bases outside the gene matches. In DNA, the CDR3 is TGTGCCAGCAGTTACGGCGGGAGTCTCTACGAGCAGTACTTC. Translation gives CASSYGGSLYEQYF.

The chain joins TRBV19 to TRBJ1-5; perhaps TRBD1 as D (6 bases). The germline gives CDR1 LNHDA, CDR2 SQIVND (reference sequence). There are 16 residues in the CDR3. Deletions cut 3 bases from V and 0 bases from J, with 12 bases between. DNA for the CDR3: TGTGCCAGTAGTATTGGGACAATTTATAGCAATCAGCCCCAGCATTTT. This codes for CASSIGTIYSNQPQHF.